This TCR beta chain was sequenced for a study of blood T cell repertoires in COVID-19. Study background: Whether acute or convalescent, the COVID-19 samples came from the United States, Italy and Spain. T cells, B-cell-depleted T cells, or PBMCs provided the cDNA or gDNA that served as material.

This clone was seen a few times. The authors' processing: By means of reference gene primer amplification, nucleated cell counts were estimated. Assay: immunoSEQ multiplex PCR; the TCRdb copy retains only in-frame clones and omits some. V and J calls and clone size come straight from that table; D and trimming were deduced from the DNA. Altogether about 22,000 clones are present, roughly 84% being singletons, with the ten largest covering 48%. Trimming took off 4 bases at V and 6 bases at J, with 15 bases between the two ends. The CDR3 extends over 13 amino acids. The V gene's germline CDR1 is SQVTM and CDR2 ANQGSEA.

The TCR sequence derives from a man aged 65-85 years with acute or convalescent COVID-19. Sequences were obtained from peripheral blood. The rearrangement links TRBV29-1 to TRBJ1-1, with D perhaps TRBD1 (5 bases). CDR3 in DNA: TGCAGCGTTGTGCAGGGCGGCGGGGCTGAAGCTTTCTTT. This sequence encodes CSVVQGGGAEAFF.